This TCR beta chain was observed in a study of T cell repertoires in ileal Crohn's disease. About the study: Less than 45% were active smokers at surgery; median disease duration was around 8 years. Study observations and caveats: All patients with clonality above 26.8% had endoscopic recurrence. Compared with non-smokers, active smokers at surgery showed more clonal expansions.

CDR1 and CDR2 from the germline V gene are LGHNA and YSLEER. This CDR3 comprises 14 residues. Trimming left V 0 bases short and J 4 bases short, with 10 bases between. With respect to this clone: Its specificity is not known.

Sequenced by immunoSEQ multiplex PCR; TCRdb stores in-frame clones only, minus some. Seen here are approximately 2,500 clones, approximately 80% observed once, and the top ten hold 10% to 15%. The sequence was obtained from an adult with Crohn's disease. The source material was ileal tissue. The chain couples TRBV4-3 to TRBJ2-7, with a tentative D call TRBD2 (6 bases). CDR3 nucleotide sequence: TGCGCCAGCAGCCAAGATGCAGGGAGGTACGAGCAGTACTTC. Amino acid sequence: CASSQDAGRYEQYF.